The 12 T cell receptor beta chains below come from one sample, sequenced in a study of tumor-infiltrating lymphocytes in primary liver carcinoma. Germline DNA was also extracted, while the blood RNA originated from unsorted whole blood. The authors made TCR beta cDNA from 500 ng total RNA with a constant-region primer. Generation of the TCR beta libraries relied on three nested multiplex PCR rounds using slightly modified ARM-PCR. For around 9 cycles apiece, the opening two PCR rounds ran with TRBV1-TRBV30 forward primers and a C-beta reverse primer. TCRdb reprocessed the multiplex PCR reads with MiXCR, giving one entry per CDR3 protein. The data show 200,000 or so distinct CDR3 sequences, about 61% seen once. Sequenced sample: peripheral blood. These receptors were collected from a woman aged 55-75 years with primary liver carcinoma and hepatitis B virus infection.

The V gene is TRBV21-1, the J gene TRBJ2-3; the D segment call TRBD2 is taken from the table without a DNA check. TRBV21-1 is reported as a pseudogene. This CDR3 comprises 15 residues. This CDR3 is CASRGTSGNTDTQYF. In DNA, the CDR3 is TGTGCCAGCCGTGGGACTAGCGGGAACACAGATACGCAGTATTTT.

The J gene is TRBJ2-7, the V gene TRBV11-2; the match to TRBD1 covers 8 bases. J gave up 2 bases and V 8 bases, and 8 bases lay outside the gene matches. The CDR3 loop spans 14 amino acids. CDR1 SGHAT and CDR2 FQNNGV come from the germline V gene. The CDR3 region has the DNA TGTGCCAGCGGCTCTGGACAGGGAACCTACGAGCAGTACTTC. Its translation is CASGSGQGTYEQYF.

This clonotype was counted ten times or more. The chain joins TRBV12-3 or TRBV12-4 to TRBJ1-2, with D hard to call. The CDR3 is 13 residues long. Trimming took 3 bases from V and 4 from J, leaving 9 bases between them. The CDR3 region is CASSFNRFYGYTF. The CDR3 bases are TGTGCCAGCAGTTTTAACCGATTCTATGGCTACACCTTC.

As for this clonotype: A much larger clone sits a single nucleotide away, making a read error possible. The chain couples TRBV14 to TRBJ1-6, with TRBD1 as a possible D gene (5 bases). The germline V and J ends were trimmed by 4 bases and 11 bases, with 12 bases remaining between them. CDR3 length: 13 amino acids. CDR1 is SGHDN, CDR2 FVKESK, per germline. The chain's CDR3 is CASSPTQGAPLHF. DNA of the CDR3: TGTGCCAGCAGCCCGACCCAAGGGGCACCCCTCCACTTT.

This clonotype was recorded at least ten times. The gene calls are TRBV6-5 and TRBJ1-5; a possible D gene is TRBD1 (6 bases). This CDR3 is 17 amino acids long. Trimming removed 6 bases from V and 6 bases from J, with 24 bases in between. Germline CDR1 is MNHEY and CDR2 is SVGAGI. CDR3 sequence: CASSDPHLQGSGQPQHF. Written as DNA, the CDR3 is TGTGCCAGCAGCGATCCCCACCTACAGGGATCAGGTCAGCCCCAGCATTTT.

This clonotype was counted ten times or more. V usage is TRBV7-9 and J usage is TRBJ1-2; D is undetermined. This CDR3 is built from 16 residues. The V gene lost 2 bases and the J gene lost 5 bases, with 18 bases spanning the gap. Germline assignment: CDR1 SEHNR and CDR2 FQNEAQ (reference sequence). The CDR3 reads CASSLSMRREIYGYTF. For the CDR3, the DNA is TGTGCCAGCAGCTTATCGATGCGGCGGGAAATATATGGCTACACCTTC.

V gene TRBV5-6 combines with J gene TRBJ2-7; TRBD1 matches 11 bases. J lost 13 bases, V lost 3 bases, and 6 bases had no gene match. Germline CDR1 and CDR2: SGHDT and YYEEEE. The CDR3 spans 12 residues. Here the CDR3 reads CASSSGQGASYF. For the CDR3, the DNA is TGTGCCAGCAGCTCTGGACAGGGGGCGTCATACTTC.

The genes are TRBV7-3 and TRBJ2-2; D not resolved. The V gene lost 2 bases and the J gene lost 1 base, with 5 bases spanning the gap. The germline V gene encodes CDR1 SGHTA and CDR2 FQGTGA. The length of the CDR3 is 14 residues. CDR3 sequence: CASSLWGNTGELFF. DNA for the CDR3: TGTGCCAGCAGCTTATGGGGGAACACCGGGGAGCTGTTTTTT.

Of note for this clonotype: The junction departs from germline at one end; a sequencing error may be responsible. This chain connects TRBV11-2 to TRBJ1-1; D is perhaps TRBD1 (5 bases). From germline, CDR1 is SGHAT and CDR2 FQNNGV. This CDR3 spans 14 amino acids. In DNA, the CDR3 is TGTGCCAGCAGGCCCAGGGTTACGAACAATGAAGCTTTCTTT. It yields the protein CASRPRVTNNEAFF.

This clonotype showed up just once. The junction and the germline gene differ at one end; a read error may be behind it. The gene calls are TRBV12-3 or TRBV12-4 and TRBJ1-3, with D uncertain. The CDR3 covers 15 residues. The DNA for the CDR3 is TGTGCCAGAAGTCCCATCGATATCTCTGGAGACACCATATATTTT. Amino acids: CARSPIDISGDTIYF.

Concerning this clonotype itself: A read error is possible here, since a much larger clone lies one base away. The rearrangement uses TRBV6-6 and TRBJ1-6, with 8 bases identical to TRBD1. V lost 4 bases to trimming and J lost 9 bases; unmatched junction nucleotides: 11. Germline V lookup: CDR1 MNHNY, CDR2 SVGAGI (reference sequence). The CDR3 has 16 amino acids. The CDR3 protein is CASSSTGQGLASPLHF. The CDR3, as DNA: TGTGCCAGCAGTTCCACAGGACAGGGATTAGCTTCACCCCTCCACTTT.

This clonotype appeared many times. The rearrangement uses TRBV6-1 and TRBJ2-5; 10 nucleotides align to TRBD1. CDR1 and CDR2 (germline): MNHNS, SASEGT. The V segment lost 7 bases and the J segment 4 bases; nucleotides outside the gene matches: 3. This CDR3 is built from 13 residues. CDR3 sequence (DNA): TGTGCCAGCATTCGGACAGGGGGAGAGACCCAGTACTTC. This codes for CASIRTGGETQYF.